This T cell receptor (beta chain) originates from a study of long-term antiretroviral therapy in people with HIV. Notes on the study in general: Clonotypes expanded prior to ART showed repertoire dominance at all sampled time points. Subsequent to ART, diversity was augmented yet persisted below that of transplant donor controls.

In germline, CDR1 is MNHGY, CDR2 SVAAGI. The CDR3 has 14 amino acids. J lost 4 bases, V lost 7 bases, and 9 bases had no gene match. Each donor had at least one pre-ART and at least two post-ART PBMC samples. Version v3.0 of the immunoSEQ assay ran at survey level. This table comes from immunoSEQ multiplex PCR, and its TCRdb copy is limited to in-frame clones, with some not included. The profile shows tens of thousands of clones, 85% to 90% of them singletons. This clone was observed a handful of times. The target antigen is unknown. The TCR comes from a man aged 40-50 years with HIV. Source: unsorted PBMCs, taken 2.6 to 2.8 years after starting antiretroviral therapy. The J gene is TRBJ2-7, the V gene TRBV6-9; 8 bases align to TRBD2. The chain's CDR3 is CASTDGGGRYEQYF. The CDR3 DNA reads TGTGCCAGCACGGACGGGGGGGGCCGGTACGAGCAGTACTTC.